The rows below give T cell receptor beta chains drawn from one sample of a study of shared clonotypes between healthy human individuals. TCRdb's copy holds only in-frame clones and misses some; the assay was immunoSEQ multiplex PCR. The sample lists about 120,000 clones; approximately 70% were seen once. The sequenced sample consisted of memory CD8+ T cells sorted from blood. These receptors all stem from a woman aged 30 to 39 in good health. The CDR3 runs from the conserved cysteine through the conserved F or W. Fields, in order: D gene, clone size, V gene, J gene, CDR3 protein, CDR3 DNA. A D gene is named only where the DNA matches it firmly. The size of a clone is reported for some rows only, either as once, few or many, or as a class for expanded clones.

D: -; size: -; V: TRBV27; J: TRBJ1-1; CDR3: CASSTTGGMNTEAFF; DNA: TGTGCCAGCAGCACGACAGGTGGGATGAACACTGAAGCTTTCTTT
D: -; size: few; V: TRBV5-6; J: TRBJ2-5; CDR3: CASSLESGWRETQYF; DNA: TGTGCCAGCAGCTTGGAATCAGGGTGGAGAGAGACCCAGTACTTC
D: -; size: once; V: TRBV27; J: TRBJ2-3; CDR3: CASGSYTDTQYF; DNA: TGTGCCAGCGGGTCCTACACAGATACGCAGTATTTT
D: -; size: -; V: TRBV10-3; J: TRBJ2-2; CDR3: CAISEMAFLAGELFF; DNA: TGTGCCATCAGTGAGATGGCGTTCCTAGCCGGGGAGCTGTTTTTT
D: -; size: few; V: TRBV28; J: TRBJ2-2; CDR3: CASKTWGTNTGELFF; DNA: TGTGCCAGCAAAACCTGGGGGACAAACACCGGGGAGCTGTTTTTT
D: -; size: -; V: TRBV6-4; J: TRBJ1-1; CDR3: CASSERGEGTEAFF; DNA: TGTGCCAGCAGTGAGAGGGGCGAAGGTACTGAAGCTTTCTTT
D: -; size: -; V: TRBV15; J: TRBJ1-4; CDR3: CATSRVGEKLFF; DNA: TGTGCCACCAGCAGAGTCGGGGAAAAACTGTTTTTT
D: -; size: few; V: TRBV9; J: TRBJ2-3; CDR3: CASSVGGGSDTQYF; DNA: TGTGCCAGCAGCGTCGGGGGCGGTTCGGATACGCAGTATTTT
D: TRBD1; size: many; V: TRBV25-1; J: TRBJ1-2; CDR3: CASSESQGVGYTF; DNA: TGTGCCAGCAGTGAATCCCAGGGGGTTGGCTACACCTTC
D: -; size: -; V: TRBV29-1; J: TRBJ2-1; CDR3: CSARDPQAHEQFF; DNA: TGCAGCGCCAGGGACCCTCAGGCCCATGAGCAGTTCTTC
D: -; size: -; V: TRBV11-2; J: TRBJ2-7; CDR3: CASSYQTGYEQYF; DNA: TGTGCCAGCAGCTACCAAACAGGTTACGAGCAGTACTTC
D: TRBD2; size: few; V: TRBV4-1; J: TRBJ2-7; CDR3: CASSQRSSGSYEQYF; DNA: TGCGCCAGCAGCCAGAGATCTAGCGGCTCCTACGAGCAGTACTTC
D: -; size: -; V: TRBV4-1; J: TRBJ2-5; CDR3: CASSRFGQAEETQYF; DNA: TGCGCCAGCAGCCGCTTTGGGCAGGCCGAAGAGACCCAGTACTTC
D: -; size: -; V: TRBV20-1; J: TRBJ2-5; CDR3: CSARGQETQYF; DNA: TGCAGTGCTAGAGGACAAGAGACCCAGTACTTC
D: -; size: -; V: TRBV6-5; J: TRBJ2-7; CDR3: CASSYSGSLDEQYF; DNA: TGTGCCAGCAGTTACTCGGGGTCATTGGACGAGCAGTACTTC
D: -; size: -; V: TRBV9; J: TRBJ2-3; CDR3: CASSYGGGTDTQYF; DNA: TGTGCCAGCAGCTACGGAGGAGGCACAGATACGCAGTATTTT
D: -; size: -; V: TRBV6-1; J: TRBJ2-2; CDR3: CASAPVDFGELFF; DNA: TGTGCCAGCGCTCCCGTCGACTTCGGGGAGCTGTTTTTT
D: -; size: many; V: TRBV28; J: TRBJ2-5; CDR3: CASSLVGDLETQYF; DNA: TGTGCCAGCAGTTTAGTGGGAGATTTAGAGACCCAGTACTTC
D: TRBD2; size: -; V: TRBV5-4; J: TRBJ2-7; CDR3: CASRDQREGIYEQYF; DNA: TGTGCCAGCAGGGATCAAAGGGAGGGCATCTACGAGCAGTACTTC
D: -; size: -; V: TRBV25-1; J: TRBJ2-7; CDR3: CASSGSGSTYEQYF; DNA: TGTGCCAGCAGTGGATCAGGATCCACCTACGAGCAGTACTTC
D: -; size: once; V: TRBV2; J: TRBJ2-3; CDR3: CASSEAVRVGSVSTDTQYF; DNA: TGTGCCAGCAGTGAAGCGGTTCGTGTGGGTAGCGTAAGCACAGATACGCAGTATTTT
D: -; size: -; V: TRBV28; J: TRBJ1-2; CDR3: CASRAGDLNSYGYTF; DNA: TGTGCCAGTAGGGCAGGGGACCTCAACTCCTATGGCTACACCTTC
D: -; size: -; V: TRBV21-1; J: TRBJ1-1; CDR3: CASSPAGGSESTEAFF; DNA: TGTGCCAGCAGTCCCGCAGGGGGCTCGGAGTCCACTGAAGCTTTCTTT
D: -; size: few; V: TRBV5-4; J: TRBJ2-5; CDR3: CASSQLLGVGTQYF; DNA: TGTGCCAGCAGCCAACTTCTTGGGGTGGGGACCCAGTACTTC
D: -; size: -; V: TRBV5-1; J: TRBJ1-1; CDR3: CASSLVQEDTEAFF; DNA: TGCGCCAGCAGCTTAGTACAGGAGGACACTGAAGCTTTCTTT
D: -; size: few; V: TRBV28; J: TRBJ2-7; CDR3: CASSADIHEQYF; DNA: TGTGCCAGCAGTGCTGACATCCACGAGCAGTACTTC
D: -; size: few; V: TRBV4-1; J: TRBJ2-1; CDR3: CASSQTRSEQFF; DNA: TGCGCCAGCAGTCAAACGAGGAGTGAGCAGTTCTTC
D: -; size: once; V: TRBV2; J: TRBJ1-1; CDR3: CASTRGGSGTEAFF; DNA: TGTGCCAGCACCCGGGGGGGGTCGGGCACTGAAGCTTTCTTT
D: -; size: -; V: TRBV10-2; J: TRBJ1-2; CDR3: CASSLGGLGGYTF; DNA: TGCGCCAGCAGCTTGGGAGGGTTGGGGGGCTACACCTTC
D: TRBD1; size: -; V: TRBV4-2; J: TRBJ2-3; CDR3: CASSQEGTGGADTQYF; DNA: TGTGCCAGCAGCCAAGAAGGGACAGGGGGCGCAGATACGCAGTATTTT
D: -; size: -; V: TRBV4-2; J: TRBJ2-7; CDR3: CASSQGRYSYEQYF; DNA: TGTGCCAGCAGCCAAGGCCGGTACTCCTACGAGCAGTACTTC
D: -; size: few; V: TRBV6-6; J: TRBJ2-7; CDR3: CASSSPGSLYEQYF; DNA: TGTGCCAGCAGTTCTCCGGGGTCTCTTTACGAGCAGTACTTC
D: -; size: -; V: TRBV28; J: TRBJ1-5; CDR3: CASSWVRGWYSNQPQHF; DNA: TGTGCCAGCAGTTGGGTAAGGGGCTGGTATAGCAATCAGCCCCAGCATTTT
D: TRBD2; size: -; V: TRBV6-4; J: TRBJ2-1; CDR3: CASSLFGLAGEQFF; DNA: TGTGCCAGCAGTTTATTCGGACTAGCTGGCGAGCAGTTCTTC
D: TRBD2; size: -; V: TRBV4-2; J: TRBJ2-1; CDR3: CASSHEGLAGGYNEQFF; DNA: TGTGCCAGCAGCCACGAAGGACTAGCGGGAGGGTACAATGAGCAGTTCTTC
D: -; size: -; V: TRBV5-5; J: TRBJ1-1; CDR3: CASSGEPGGTEAFF; DNA: TGTGCCAGCAGCGGCGAGCCGGGAGGAACTGAAGCTTTCTTT
D: -; size: -; V: TRBV10-2; J: TRBJ2-7; CDR3: CASSDLYEQYF; DNA: TGCGCCAGCAGTGATCTTTACGAGCAGTACTTC
D: TRBD2; size: -; V: TRBV4-2; J: TRBJ2-3; CDR3: CASSHTEGGTDTQYF; DNA: TGTGCCAGCAGCCACACAGAGGGAGGGACAGATACGCAGTATTTT
D: TRBD2; size: many; V: TRBV28; J: TRBJ2-3; CDR3: CASSPLGLAGGTDTQYF; DNA: TGTGCCAGCAGTCCATTGGGACTAGCGGGCGGCACAGATACGCAGTATTTT
D: TRBD2; size: -; V: TRBV4-1; J: TRBJ2-5; CDR3: CASSQDTSGIQETQYF; DNA: TGCGCCAGCAGCCAAGATACTAGCGGTATACAAGAGACCCAGTACTTC